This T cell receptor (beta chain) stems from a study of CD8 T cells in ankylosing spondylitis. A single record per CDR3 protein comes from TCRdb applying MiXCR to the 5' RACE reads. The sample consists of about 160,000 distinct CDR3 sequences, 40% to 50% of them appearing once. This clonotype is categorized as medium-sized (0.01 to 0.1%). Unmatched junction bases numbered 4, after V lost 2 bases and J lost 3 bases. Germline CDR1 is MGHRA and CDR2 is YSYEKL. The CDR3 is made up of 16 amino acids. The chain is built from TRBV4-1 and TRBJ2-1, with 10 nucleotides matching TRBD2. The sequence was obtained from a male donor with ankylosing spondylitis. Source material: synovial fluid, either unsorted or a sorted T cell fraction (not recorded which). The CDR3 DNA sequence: TGCGCCAGCAGCCAAATAGCGGGAGGACTCTACAATGAGCAGTTCTTC. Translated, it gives CASSQIAGGLYNEQFF.